This entry lists 29 T cell receptor beta chains sequenced from one sample in a study of blood T cell repertoires in COVID-19. The assay was immunoSEQ multiplex PCR, and TCRdb's table has in-frame clones only and misses some. Here the sample spans 110,000 to 150,000 clones, 80% to 85% being singletons. Sequenced: peripheral blood. These receptor sequences come from a human donor in a cohort sampled during active COVID-19.

The rearrangement links TRBV7-2 to TRBJ1-3, with D possibly being TRBD1 (6 bases). Germline CDR1 and CDR2: SGHTA and FQGNSA. Trimming shortened V by 4 bases and J by 2 bases, and 18 bases separated the two germline ends. The CDR3 extends over 17 amino acids. The CDR3 DNA sequence: TGTGCCAGCAGCTCGCGCCCCCCCGACAGGACTGGAAACACCATATATTTT. This encodes CASSSRPPDRTGNTIYF.

This clone was counted only a few times. The genes are TRBV5-1 and TRBJ2-2; perhaps TRBD1 as D (6 bases). Germline CDR1 and CDR2: SGHRS and YFSETQ. The V and J ends lost 9 bases and 3 bases respectively, with 18 bases between them. This CDR3 region has 15 residues. CDR3 sequence reads: CANQCWTADTGELFF. For the CDR3, the DNA is TGCGCCAACCAATGCTGGACAGCCGACACCGGGGAGCTGTTTTTT.

The chain uses TRBV4-1 and TRBJ2-1; 7 positions match TRBD1. With V trimmed by 1 base and J by 1 base, 1 base remained unmatched. The CDR3 is 15 residues long. Per the germline V gene, CDR1 is MGHRA and CDR2 is YSYEKL. The CDR3, as DNA: TGCGCCAGCAGCCAAGCAGGGGGTTCCTACAATGAGCAGTTCTTC. This gives the protein CASSQAGGSYNEQFF.

In this sample, this clone turned up a few times. This rearrangement joins TRBV29-1 to TRBJ1-1, with 9 bases identical to TRBD1. This CDR3 comprises 13 residues. The junction had 5 bases not matched to a gene; V was cut back by 7 bases and J by 2 bases. Germline V gene data show CDR1 as SQVTM and CDR2 as ANQGSEA. This CDR3 is CSARQGGNTEAFF. The CDR3 region has the DNA TGCAGCGCTAGACAGGGGGGAAACACTGAAGCTTTCTTT.

The chain recombines TRBV7-2 with TRBJ2-2; 15 bases are shared with TRBD2. The CDR3 covers 16 residues. Germline lookup yields CDR1 SGHTA and CDR2 FQGNSA. Germline trimming cut 5 bases from V and 7 bases from J; bases unmatched to any gene: 5. The CDR3 nucleotides are TGTGCCAGCAGCGCAGGACTAGCGGGAGGGGTCGGGGAGCTGTTTTTT. As protein: CASSAGLAGGVGELFF.

The chain employs TRBV7-2 and TRBJ1-1; TRBD1 matches 9 bases. The CDR3 loop spans 14 amino acids. The ends lost 3 bases at V and 11 bases at J; junction bases unmatched: 10. Germline V lookup: CDR1 SGHTA, CDR2 FQGNSA. The CDR3 loop reads CASSFRNRGRGAFF. CDR3 DNA sequence: TGTGCCAGCAGCTTTCGCAACAGGGGGCGCGGGGCTTTCTTT.

This rearrangement joins TRBV5-6 to TRBJ2-4; TRBD1 matches 9 bases. Losses at the gene ends were 2 bases for V and 12 bases for J; bases not matched to a gene: 3. The CDR3 extends over 12 amino acids. From germline, CDR1 is SGHDT and CDR2 YYEEEE. In nucleotides, the CDR3 is TGTGCCAGCAGCTTCCGGGACAGGGATCAGTACTTC. Translated: CASSFRDRDQYF.

The chain combines TRBV28 with TRBJ2-5; the D is unclear. Deletions cut 7 bases from V and 5 bases from J, with 14 bases between. The CDR3 is 13 residues long. Germline CDR1 reads MDHEN; CDR2 reads SYDVKM. The CDR3 DNA follows: TGTGCCAGCACCCGACAAGGTACGGAGACCCAGTACTTC. Its protein product is CASTRQGTETQYF.

This sequence joins TRBV7-9 and TRBJ1-1; D uncertain. V dropped 3 bases and J dropped 1 base, with 6 bases sitting between them. Germline V CDR1 and CDR2: SEHNR, FQNEAQ (reference sequence). The CDR3 sequence is 13 residues long. The CDR3 DNA is TGTGCCAGCAGCTTTTCGGGGAACACTGAAGCTTTCTTT. This gives the protein CASSFSGNTEAFF.

The chain employs TRBV18 and TRBJ2-7; D might be TRBD1 (6 bases). This CDR3 is 16 amino acids long. Germline V CDR1 and CDR2: KGHSH, LQKENI. Trimming took 2 bases from V and 2 from J, leaving 16 bases between them. Written as DNA, the CDR3 is TGTGCCAGCTCACCAACCGATACAGGGTACACCTACGAGCAGTACTTC. Its translation: CASSPTDTGYTYEQYF.

The chain recombines TRBV19 with TRBJ2-1; 13 bases map to TRBD2. The V gene's germline CDR1 is LNHDA and CDR2 SQIVND (reference sequence). J gave up 7 bases and V 9 bases, and 9 bases lay outside the gene matches. The CDR3 covers 15 residues. The CDR3, as DNA: TGTGCCAGCAGACTAGCGGGAGGTATGATAAATGAGCAGTTCTTC. Its translation is CASRLAGGMINEQFF.

The rearrangement uses TRBV9 and TRBJ2-7; 8 nucleotides align to TRBD1. V gave up 0 bases and J gave up 3 bases; unmatched junction bases: 8. Germline values: CDR1 SGDLS, CDR2 YYNGEE. The CDR3 covers 16 residues. The CDR3: CASSVGVAGQDYEQYF. CDR3 coding DNA: TGTGCCAGCAGCGTAGGAGTCGCGGGACAGGACTACGAGCAGTACTTC.

The chain employs TRBV4-1 and TRBJ2-1; 7 nucleotides match TRBD2. V dropped 0 bases and J dropped 9; count of bases not matched to a gene: 17. CDR3 size: 18 residues. The V gene's germline CDR1 is MGHRA and CDR2 YSYEKL. The chain's CDR3 is CASSQEWQPGSGITEQFF. The CDR3 DNA is TGCGCCAGCAGCCAAGAATGGCAACCGGGAAGCGGGATAACTGAGCAGTTCTTC.

The rearrangement links TRBV6-5 to TRBJ2-1; 11 bases agree with TRBD2. V lost 6 bases, J lost 9 bases, and 10 bases stayed unmatched. Germline-derived CDR1 and CDR2 are MNHEY and SVGAGI. The CDR3 consists of 15 residues. The CDR3 DNA sequence: TGTGCCAGCAGGGGTAGCGGGAGGGGACCAGGTGAGCAGTTCTTC. Translation gives CASRGSGRGPGEQFF.

This rearrangement joins TRBV4-2 to TRBJ2-1, with D tentatively TRBD2 (5 bases). Germline lookup yields CDR1 LGHNA and CDR2 YNFKEQ. This CDR3 region has 16 residues. V gave up 0 bases and J gave up 7 bases, with 16 bases separating them. CDR3 in amino acids: CASSQETIGGYNEQFF. The CDR3 DNA reads as TGTGCCAGCAGCCAAGAGACTATAGGTGGTTATAATGAGCAGTTCTTC.

The chain recombines TRBV4-1 with TRBJ2-7; TRBD2 matches 10 bases. CDR1 MGHRA and CDR2 YSYEKL come from the germline V gene. Trimming cost V 2 bases and J 2 bases; bases outside gene matches: 15. The CDR3 loop spans 19 amino acids. The CDR3 sequence is CASSQSPLKGTSDAYEQYF. Written as DNA, the CDR3 is TGCGCCAGCAGCCAAAGCCCCCTGAAGGGGACTAGCGATGCCTACGAGCAGTACTTC.

V is TRBV28 and J is TRBJ1-6; 7 bases line up with TRBD1. Germline values: CDR1 MDHEN, CDR2 SYDVKM. V shed 8 bases and J 4 bases; nucleotides not matched to a gene: 11. CDR3 length: 16 amino acids. The CDR3 spells CASHLGGTEYNSPLHF. The DNA of the CDR3 is TGTGCCAGCCATCTTGGGGGGACAGAATATAATTCACCCCTCCACTTT.

This clone showed up just a few times. V usage is TRBV14 and J usage is TRBJ2-7, with D perhaps matching TRBD2 (6 bases). The CDR3 length is 12 residues. CDR1 is SGHDN, CDR2 FVKESK, per germline. V was trimmed by 4 bases and J by 6 bases, leaving 10 bases between them. CDR3 protein: CASSRTIREQYF. CDR3 bases: TGTGCCAGCAGCCGGACTATTCGCGAGCAGTACTTC. The variable domain in full, completed from reference TRBV14 and TRBJ2-7, reads EAGVTQFPSHSVIEKGQTVTLRCDPISGHDNLYWYRRVMGKEIKFLLHFVKESKQDESGMPNNRFLAERTGGTYSTLKVQPAELEDSGVYFCASSRTIREQYFGPGTRLTVT.

This chain links TRBV18 with TRBJ1-2, with TRBD1 identical over 9 bases. The CDR3 loop spans 16 amino acids. Looked up from germline, CDR1 is KGHSH and CDR2 is LQKENI. Losses at the gene ends were 1 base for V and 9 bases for J; bases not matched to a gene: 12. CDR3 loop: CASSPRGQGSSSSYTF. The CDR3 nucleotides read TGTGCCAGCTCACCACGGGGACAGGGATCCAGCAGTAGCTACACCTTC.

This chain joins TRBV3-1 (or the pseudogene TRBV3-2) and TRBJ2-3; 8 positions agree with TRBD2. The CDR3 spans 14 residues. Germline CDR1 and CDR2: LGHDT and YNNKEL (reference sequence). J was trimmed by 5 bases and V by 4 bases; bases with no gene match: 5. The CDR3 protein is CASSPRAGGDTQYF. The CDR3 coding sequence is TGTGCCAGCAGCCCTAGGGCGGGAGGAGATACGCAGTATTTT.

The chain joins TRBV7-3 to TRBJ2-5; D unclear. Germline CDR1 and CDR2: SGHTA and FQGTGA. CDR3 length equals 15 residues. The germline V and J ends were trimmed by 0 bases and 2 bases, with 10 bases remaining between them. This CDR3 is CASSLTSETQETQYF. CDR3 nucleotides: TGTGCCAGCAGCTTAACCTCGGAGACTCAAGAGACCCAGTACTTC.

This clone has more than one count but fewer than ten. The rearrangement links TRBV11-2 to TRBJ1-6; 8 nucleotides line up with TRBD1. V lost 4 bases and J lost 9; bases outside the gene matches: 5. CDR1 is SGHAT, CDR2 FQNNGV, per germline. The CDR3 length is 14 residues. The chain's CDR3 is CASSSDRELSPLHF. DNA for the CDR3: TGTGCCAGCAGCTCGGACAGGGAGCTTTCACCCCTCCACTTT.

The chain employs TRBV7-6 and TRBJ1-4; 8 positions agree with TRBD1. CDR3 length: 13 amino acids. Per the germline V gene, CDR1 is SGHVS and CDR2 is FNYEAQ. V shed 6 bases, J shed 6 bases, and the junction held 3 bases outside the gene matches. The CDR3 region has the DNA TGTGCCAGCAGGACAGGGGTAGATGAAAAACTGTTTTTT. Protein sequence: CASRTGVDEKLFF.

The CDR3 loop reads CASSLDFRLGQGGEKLFF. The CDR3 coding sequence is TGTGCCAGCAGCTTGGATTTTAGGTTGGGACAGGGGGGCGAAAAACTGTTTTTT. The chain combines TRBV5-5 with TRBJ1-4, with TRBD1 matching 11 bases. The CDR3 runs to 18 residues. Germline CDR1 SGHKS, CDR2 YYEKEE (reference sequence). V trimming: 0 bases; J trimming: 8 bases; junction bases outside the gene matches: 12.

The chain employs TRBV15 and TRBJ2-3, with TRBD2 identical over 8 bases. This CDR3 region has 16 residues. CDR1 LNHNV and CDR2 YYDKDF come from the germline V gene (reference sequence). J gave up 0 bases and V 1 base, and 3 bases lay outside the gene matches. This CDR3 is CATSRGSSGSTDTQYF. For the CDR3, the DNA is TGTGCCACCAGCAGAGGGTCTAGCGGGAGCACAGATACGCAGTATTTT. The entire variable domain, with the rest obtained from reference TRBV15 and TRBJ2-3, is as follows: DAMVIQNPRYQVTQFGKPVTLSCSQTLNHNVMYWYQQKSSQAPKLLFHYYDKDFNNEADTPDNFQSRRPNTSFCFLDIRSPGLGDTAMYLCATSRGSSGSTDTQYFGPGTRLTVL.

This clone was detected only once. The rearrangement uses TRBV3-1 (or the pseudogene TRBV3-2) and TRBJ2-1; the match to TRBD2 covers 7 bases. Germline V gene data show CDR1 as LGHDT and CDR2 as YNNKEL (reference sequence). V lost 5 bases, J lost 7 bases, and 8 bases stayed unmatched. CDR3 length: 14 amino acids. CDR3 nucleotides: TGTGCCAGCAGCAAAAGGGCTAGCGGAAATGAGCAGTTCTTC. It encodes CASSKRASGNEQFF.

This chain uses TRBV27 with TRBJ2-7; 8 bases are a match to TRBD2. The germline gives CDR1 MNHEY, CDR2 SMNVEV (reference sequence). V was clipped by 4 bases and J by 4 bases; unmatched bases: 3. The CDR3 covers 13 residues. CDR3 DNA sequence: TGTGCCAGCAGTTACGGGAGGGGGTACGAGCAGTACTTC. It yields the protein CASSYGRGYEQYF.

This clone was detected only once. V usage is TRBV5-6 and J usage is TRBJ2-7; 13 bases are a match to TRBD2. CDR1 SGHDT and CDR2 YYEEEE come from the germline V gene. V lost 3 bases, J lost 7 bases, and 7 bases stayed unmatched. CDR3 length: 15 amino acids. The CDR3 nucleotides are TGTGCCAGCAGCTCCAGACTAGCGGGAGGCTGGGAGCAGTACTTC. Translated: CASSSRLAGGWEQYF.

The chain employs TRBV5-1 and TRBJ2-7; 11 positions match TRBD1. This CDR3 spans 15 amino acids. The germline CDR1 and CDR2 sequences are SGHRS and YFSETQ. V lost 4 bases, J lost 3 bases, and 6 bases stayed unmatched. The chain's CDR3 is CASSVTGTGGYEQYF. CDR3 nucleotides: TGCGCCAGCAGCGTGACCGGGACAGGGGGCTACGAGCAGTACTTC.